These 30 T cell receptor beta chains were sequenced from one sample in a study of T cell responses to AZD1222 COVID-19 vaccine. Sequenced by immunoSEQ multiplex PCR; TCRdb stores in-frame clones only, minus some. The repertoire has some 110,000 clones, about 92% of them found once; the top ten carry approximately 3%. Sequenced material: peripheral blood, taken on day 0 of AZD1222 vaccination. The receptors here all came from an adult in good health.

The sample holds one count of this clone. The chain combines TRBV6-4 with TRBJ2-2; D is uncertain. The CDR3 consists of 14 residues. The V end lost 4 bases, the J end lost 3 bases, and 9 bases lay between the germline ends. CDR1 is MRHNA and CDR2 is SNTAGT in the germline V gene. CDR3 amino acids: CASSAASDTGELFF. The CDR3, as DNA: TGTGCCAGCAGTGCGGCCTCGGACACCGGGGAGCTGTTTTTT.

This sequence joins TRBV2 and TRBJ1-2, with D possibly TRBD1 on 5 matching bases. Germline CDR1 reads SNHLY; CDR2 reads FYNNEI. The CDR3 runs to 14 residues. Trimming cost V 3 bases and J 3 bases, with 11 bases left between them. The CDR3 region has the DNA TGTGCCAGCAGTGATCGAGGGGCTTACTATGGCTACACCTTC. Its translation is CASSDRGAYYGYTF.

The chain joins TRBV27 to TRBJ1-6, with D perhaps matching TRBD1 (6 bases). CDR1 and CDR2 (germline): MNHEY, SMNVEV (reference sequence). Trimming took 5 bases from V and 2 from J, leaving 16 bases between them. The CDR3 sequence is 17 residues long. CDR3 amino acids: CASSPRNRDPYNSPLHF. DNA of the CDR3: TGTGCCAGCAGTCCCCGAAACAGGGATCCCTATAATTCACCCCTCCACTTT.

J is TRBJ1-4 and V is TRBV19; D gene uncertain. CDR1 and CDR2 (germline): LNHDA, SQIVND (reference sequence). The CDR3 is made up of 14 amino acids. Trimming stripped 7 bases from V and 7 bases from J, with 16 bases between. The chain's CDR3 is CASTTLEGREKLFF. The CDR3 region has the DNA TGTGCCAGTACGACTCTGGAGGGTCGTGAAAAACTGTTTTTT. The complete variable domain, with remaining parts taken from reference TRBV19 and TRBJ1-4, reads DGGITQSPKYLFRKEGQNVTLSCEQNLNHDAMYWYRQDPGQGLRLIYYSQIVNDFQKGDIAEGYSVSREKKESFPLTVTSAQKNPTAFYLCASTTLEGREKLFFGSGTQLSVL.

V is TRBV11-3 and J is TRBJ2-1; D is undetermined. The length of the CDR3 is 13 residues. The V end lost 5 bases, the J end lost 8 bases, and 13 bases lay between the germline ends. CDR1 is SGHNT, CDR2 YENEEA, per germline. The CDR3 DNA is TGTGCCAGCAGCGAGTTCATAGGCGATGAGCAGTTCTTC. Translated: CASSEFIGDEQFF. The whole variable domain, filled in from reference TRBV11-3 and TRBJ2-1, reads EAGVVQSPRYKIIEKKQPVAFWCNPISGHNTLYWYLQNLGQGPELLIRYENEEAVDDSQLPKDRFSAERLKGVDSTLKIQPAELGDSAVYLCASSEFIGDEQFFGPGTRLTVL.

The V call is TRBV29-1, the J call TRBJ2-7, with 11 bases aligning to TRBD2. V lost 5 bases to trimming and J lost 6 bases; unmatched junction nucleotides: 36. Germline V CDR1 and CDR2: SQVTM, ANQGSEA. This CDR3 is built from 23 residues. CDR3 protein: CSVSILGSTSGIQRRLGASEQYF. DNA of the CDR3: TGCAGCGTTTCCATCCTCGGCTCGACTAGCGGGATACAACGACGTCTCGGGGCTAGCGAGCAGTACTTC.

J is TRBJ1-3 and V is TRBV7-3, with 7 bases fitting TRBD1. This CDR3 region has 17 residues. V gave up 0 bases and J gave up 0 bases; unmatched junction bases: 5. Germline CDR1 SGHTA, CDR2 FQGTGA. The CDR3 sequence is CASSLTGQLSSGNTIYF. In nucleotides, the CDR3 is TGTGCCAGCAGCTTAACGGGACAGCTGAGCTCTGGAAACACCATATATTTT.

This rearrangement joins TRBV10-3 to TRBJ1-1, with 8 bases lining up with TRBD1. With 0 bases clipped from V and 11 bases from J, the junction kept 8 bases outside the gene matches. The germline gives CDR1 ENHRY, CDR2 SYGVKD. The CDR3 runs 14 residues. The CDR3 region is CAISESGGQGAAFF. The CDR3 DNA follows: TGTGCCATCAGTGAGTCGGGGGGGCAGGGGGCGGCTTTCTTT.

The V and J genes are TRBV27 and TRBJ1-1, with D tentatively TRBD1 (6 bases). The CDR3 contains 14 residues. The V gene lost 6 bases and the J gene lost 4 bases, with 15 bases spanning the gap. CDR1 is MNHEY, CDR2 SMNVEV, per germline (reference sequence). The CDR3 DNA is TGTGCCAGCAGGTCGATCGGGGGGCGCACTGAAGCTTTCTTT. Protein product: CASRSIGGRTEAFF.

The chain links TRBV28 to TRBJ1-1, with D unresolved. Trimming took off 6 bases at V and 1 base at J, with 15 bases between the two ends. In germline, CDR1 is MDHEN, CDR2 SYDVKM. CDR3 size: 15 residues. Here the CDR3 reads CASSPSTKGNTEAFF. In nucleotides, the CDR3 is TGTGCCAGCAGCCCTTCAACAAAGGGGAACACTGAAGCTTTCTTT.

As regards this clone: The same CDR3 arises from other DNA sequences in this sample as well. J is TRBJ2-7 and V is TRBV19; D is tentatively TRBD1 or TRBD2 (5 bases each). V was trimmed by 5 bases and J by 4 bases, leaving 15 bases between them. The CDR3 runs 14 residues. Germline CDR1 LNHDA, CDR2 SQIVND (reference sequence). In DNA form, the CDR3 reads TGTGCCAGTAGTTCCCGGGACGGCGGGTACGAGCAGTACTTC. Its translation: CASSSRDGGYEQYF.

This rearrangement joins TRBV28 to TRBJ1-5; 10 nucleotides match TRBD1. J gave up 9 bases and V 5 bases, and 13 bases lay outside the gene matches. The CDR3 is 16 amino acids. Germline loops: CDR1 MDHEN, CDR2 SYDVKM. CDR3 nucleotides: TGTGCCAGCAGTGGCCGCGACAGGGGGCGAGGTGGGCCCCAGCATTTT. Its protein is CASSGRDRGRGGPQHF.

The chain joins TRBV28 to TRBJ1-6; TRBD1 might be the D (5 bases). CDR1 and CDR2 (germline): MDHEN, SYDVKM. V was trimmed by 8 bases and J by 12 bases, leaving 17 bases between them. The CDR3 totals 13 residues. CDR3 in DNA: TGTGCCAGCTCGACGGGGGATTGGAGACCCCTCCACTTT. This gives the protein CASSTGDWRPLHF.

As for this clone: Other DNA sequences in this specimen translate into the identical CDR3. The rearrangement joins TRBV9 to TRBJ2-7; TRBD2 agrees at 9 bases. Germline V gene lookup returns CDR1 SGDLS and CDR2 YYNGEE. The CDR3 sequence is 14 residues long. The ends lost 3 bases at V and 3 bases at J; junction bases unmatched: 4. The CDR3 protein is CASSATSGNYEQYF. The CDR3 coding sequence is TGTGCCAGCAGCGCGACTAGCGGAAACTACGAGCAGTACTTC.

The chain couples TRBV3-1 (or the pseudogene TRBV3-2) to TRBJ2-7; D is perhaps TRBD1 or TRBD2 (5 bases each). Germline V CDR1 and CDR2: LGHDT, YNNKEL (reference sequence). Trimming took 0 bases from V and 0 from J, leaving 15 bases between them. CDR3 length: 17 amino acids. The CDR3 nucleotides are TGTGCCAGCAGCCAAGATTTCCCGGGGCCCAGCTCCTACGAGCAGTACTTC. Protein: CASSQDFPGPSSYEQYF.

The gene calls are TRBV3-1 (or the pseudogene TRBV3-2) and TRBJ1-4, with D unresolved. In germline, CDR1 is LGHDT, CDR2 YNNKEL (reference sequence). The CDR3 has 16 amino acids. V lost 5 bases and J 0 bases, leaving 13 bases between the germline ends. This CDR3 is CASSSRGETTNEKLFF. CDR3 nucleotide sequence: TGTGCCAGCAGCTCCCGAGGAGAGACAACTAATGAAAAACTGTTTTTT.

The CDR3 DNA is TGTGCCAGCAGCCAGGGCACCCGAATCTCCTACGAGCAGTACTTC. Residues: CASSQGTRISYEQYF. The chain joins TRBV3-1 (or the pseudogene TRBV3-2) to TRBJ2-7; D gene unclear. This CDR3 region has 15 residues. Trimming shortened V by 3 bases and J by 0 bases, and 12 bases separated the two germline ends. Germline loops: CDR1 LGHDT, CDR2 YNNKEL (reference sequence).

The chain uses TRBV11-2 and TRBJ1-3, with D unclear. Germline V gene data show CDR1 as SGHAT and CDR2 as FQNNGV. Trimming removed 1 base from V and 0 bases from J, with 4 bases in between. The CDR3 spans 14 residues. The CDR3 region has the DNA TGTGCCAGCAGCTTAGCAGGCTCTGGAAACACCATATATTTT. Protein: CASSLAGSGNTIYF.

The J gene is TRBJ2-5, the V gene TRBV19; possibly TRBD1 for D (6 bases). Germline assignment: CDR1 LNHDA and CDR2 SQIVND (reference sequence). The ends were cut back, 3 bases at V and 1 base at J, with 12 bases in the middle. This CDR3 contains 15 residues. DNA of the CDR3: TGTGCCAGTAGTATCACAGGGTTCACCCAAGAGACCCAGTACTTC. It translates to CASSITGFTQETQYF.

The V and J genes are TRBV19 and TRBJ1-5; TRBD1 aligns across 8 bases. CDR1 and CDR2 (germline): LNHDA, SQIVND (reference sequence). After removal of 5 bases from V and 1 base from J, the junction contained 4 bases not matched to a gene. This CDR3 region has 15 residues. The CDR3 region has the DNA TGTGCCAGTAGTTTAGGGGACAGGAGCAATCAGCCCCAGCATTTT. It is translated as CASSLGDRSNQPQHF.

The chain combines TRBV27 with TRBJ1-5; TRBD1 matches at 11 bases. This CDR3 has 15 residues. The germline CDR1 and CDR2 sequences are MNHEY and SMNVEV (reference sequence). V lost 5 bases and J lost 6; bases outside the gene matches: 6. The CDR3, as DNA: TGTGCCAGCAGTCCATTGGACAGGGGGCTTCAGCCCCAGCATTTT. It is translated as CASSPLDRGLQPQHF.

The chain couples TRBV12-3 or TRBV12-4 to TRBJ1-2, with D tentatively TRBD1 (5 bases). Trimming took 7 bases from V and 3 from J, leaving 12 bases between them. The CDR3 covers 13 residues. CDR3: CASTFGGYYGYTF. In nucleotides, the CDR3 is TGTGCCAGCACCTTTGGGGGATACTATGGCTACACCTTC.

The chain carries TRBV19 and TRBJ2-2; tentatively, D is TRBD1 (6 bases). The CDR3 is 14 amino acids. Looked up from germline, CDR1 is LNHDA and CDR2 is SQIVND (reference sequence). Trimming took off 7 bases at V and 7 bases at J, with 16 bases between the two ends. CDR3 region: CASIASGEGGELFF. For the CDR3, the DNA is TGTGCCAGTATCGCTTCAGGGGAAGGCGGGGAGCTGTTTTTT.

For the CDR3, the DNA is TGTGCCAGCAGCTTAGCGTTGGGATACCTCTCCTACGAGCAGTACTTC. Protein: CASSLALGYLSYEQYF. The chain is built from TRBV7-2 and TRBJ2-7; unclear D gene. CDR1 is SGHTA, CDR2 FQGNSA, per germline. V was pared by 0 bases and J by 0 bases, with 12 bases between. The CDR3 is 16 amino acids.

The genes are TRBV28 and TRBJ2-1; unclear D gene. Between the trimmed V and J ends, which lost 4 bases and 11 bases, there was a span of 6 bases. The CDR3 sequence is 10 residues long. Germline V lookup: CDR1 MDHEN, CDR2 SYDVKM. For the CDR3, the DNA is TGTGCCAGCAGTTCGGTCAAGCAGTTCTTC. Its translation: CASSSVKQFF.

This rearrangement joins TRBV19 to TRBJ2-3; D may be TRBD1 (5 bases). The germline gives CDR1 LNHDA, CDR2 SQIVND (reference sequence). The length of the CDR3 is 14 residues. V was shortened by 5 bases and J by 0 bases, with 9 bases between the two germline ends. The CDR3 here is CASSVDTSTDTQYF. CDR3 DNA: TGTGCCAGTAGTGTGGACACCAGCACAGATACGCAGTATTTT.

This chain joins TRBV4-1 and TRBJ2-7; 8 bases are shared with TRBD1. The germline CDR1 and CDR2 sequences are MGHRA and YSYEKL. V lost 2 bases and J lost 3; bases outside the gene matches: 6. The CDR3 sequence is 15 residues long. The CDR3 sequence: CASSQKQGGHYEQYF. Here the CDR3 DNA reads TGCGCCAGCAGCCAAAAACAGGGGGGCCACTACGAGCAGTACTTC.

CDR3 in amino acids: CASSPLGSTGLEQYF. Written as DNA, the CDR3 is TGTGCCAGCAGCCCCTTGGGATCCACAGGGCTCGAGCAGTACTTC. The rearrangement joins TRBV3-1 (or the pseudogene TRBV3-2) to TRBJ2-7; D may be TRBD1 (6 bases). This CDR3 comprises 15 residues. Looked up from germline, CDR1 is LGHDT and CDR2 is YNNKEL (reference sequence). With 4 bases removed from V and 6 bases from J, the gap between germline ends came to 19 bases.

The chain couples TRBV27 to TRBJ1-1, with a possible D match to TRBD1 (5 bases). This CDR3 contains 13 residues. Trimming shortened V by 7 bases and J by 1 base, and 10 bases separated the two germline ends. The V gene's germline CDR1 is MNHEY and CDR2 SMNVEV (reference sequence). CDR3 sequence reads: CASIGTANTEAFF. The CDR3 coding sequence is TGTGCCAGCATCGGGACGGCGAACACTGAAGCTTTCTTT.

CDR3 amino acids: CSAERWGEQFF. The DNA of the CDR3 is TGCAGTGCTGAAAGATGGGGAGAGCAGTTCTTC. The chain links TRBV20-1 to TRBJ2-1; D remains unclear. The germline V and J ends were trimmed by 5 bases and 10 bases, with 12 bases remaining between them. The length of the CDR3 is 11 residues. Germline V gene sequence: CDR1 DFQATT, CDR2 SNEGSKA (reference sequence).